The 4 T cell receptor beta chains in this list originate from one sample, sequenced in a study of shared clonotypes between healthy human individuals. Repertoires were generated with immunoSEQ multiplex PCR, while TCRdb's copy carries only in-frame clones and drops some. In the table there are about 2,500,000 clones, around 90% of which are singletons. Sequenced sample: naive CD4+ T cells sorted from blood. Subset in this sample: CD45RA+ positively selected. The origin of the receptors is a young man in good health.

The rearrangement links TRBV7-2 to TRBJ2-7, with 7 bases aligning to TRBD2. The length of the CDR3 is 14 residues. The junction had 4 bases not matched to a gene; V was cut back by 3 bases and J by 2 bases. The germline gives CDR1 SGHTA, CDR2 FQGNSA. Here the CDR3 reads CASSFPSGTYEQYF. The CDR3 nucleotides are TGTGCCAGCAGCTTCCCTAGCGGAACCTACGAGCAGTACTTC.

The chain has TRBV7-8 and TRBJ2-7, with TRBD1 identical over 9 bases. The CDR3 loop spans 14 amino acids. Germline CDR1 and CDR2: SGHVS and FQNEAQ. Trimming cost V 5 bases and J 4 bases; bases outside gene matches: 6. The chain's CDR3 is CASSRGTGLYEQYF. The DNA for the CDR3 is TGTGCCAGCAGCCGCGGGACAGGGCTTTACGAGCAGTACTTC.

The CDR3 DNA is TGTGCCAGCAGCGCCGGGCCGACGGGGGGGCAAGAGACCCAGTACTTC. Amino acids: CASSAGPTGGQETQYF. V is TRBV11-2 and J is TRBJ2-5; the match to TRBD2 covers 8 bases. The CDR3 consists of 16 residues. Trimming removed 5 bases from V and 2 bases from J; junction bases left unmatched: 10. Germline V gene lookup returns CDR1 SGHAT and CDR2 FQNNGV.

The rearrangement joins TRBV30 to TRBJ1-5; a weak D match, TRBD1 (5 bases). V lost 3 bases to trimming and J lost 2 bases, with 11 bases between them. From germline, CDR1 is GTSNPN and CDR2 SVGIG (reference sequence). The CDR3 consists of 14 residues. The DNA of the CDR3 is TGTGCCTGGAGCCAGGGAGTCGGCAATCAGCCCCAGCATTTT. Its protein product is CAWSQGVGNQPQHF.